This TCR beta chain emerged from a study of cytomegalovirus exposure and HLA in healthy donors. About the research overall: Clustering assigned roughly 81% of the 350 to 450 genotyped donors to the Caucasian-associated ancestry cluster.

The study ran its PCR with 60 Vbeta and 13 Jbeta primers. The authors' processing: A follow-up analysis tallied around 76 million unique TCR beta chains, roughly 11 million shared. The table came from immunoSEQ multiplex PCR; TCRdb's copy has only in-frame clones and leaves some out. V, J and clone size were drawn from that table, and D and trimming were deduced from the DNA. The table includes 70,000 to 100,000 clones, about 66% detected once. General observations from the study: Earlier analysis looked at TCR beta V segments, and most were productive about 90% or about 30% of the time. Some highly shared sequence variants likely arose as a pipeline artifact.

This clone was recorded a few times. The antigen is undetermined. Sample: PBMCs. This clonotype was obtained from a woman aged 50 to 65 in good health and CMV-seropositive.

CDR3 in DNA: TGTGCCAGAAGCTTTGAACAGGGGAGCTCCTACGAGCAGTACTTC. This codes for CARSFEQGSSYEQYF. This chain links TRBV5-3 with TRBJ2-7, with TRBD1 matching 7 bases. Being an ORF, TRBV5-3 has a function that is uncertain. V gave up 2 bases and J gave up 0 bases; unmatched junction bases: 5. This CDR3 has 15 residues.